Listed here are 17 T cell receptor beta chains from one sample, sequenced in a study of T cells in localized non-small cell lung cancer. The method was immunoSEQ multiplex PCR; TCRdb's version includes in-frame clones alone and lacks a portion of them. The data contain 2,600 or so clones, roughly a fifth of them seen just once; the ten biggest clones take up about 10%. The source was normal lung tissue next to the tumor, collected before any cancer treatment. The receptors derive from a male donor aged 60 or older with stage I squamous cell lung carcinoma.

The V call is TRBV12-5, the J call TRBJ1-2, with 7 nucleotides matching TRBD1. Germline V CDR1 and CDR2: LGHNT, FRNRAP. CDR3 size: 14 residues. Losses at the gene ends were 7 bases for V and 1 base for J; bases not matched to a gene: 6. This CDR3 reads CASAPQGVNYGYTF. The CDR3 nucleotides read TGTGCTAGTGCCCCCCAGGGGGTTAACTATGGCTACACCTTC.

By share, this clone ranks as medium-sized. This chain uses TRBV11-3 with TRBJ1-1, with D perhaps TRBD1 (6 bases). This CDR3 has 14 residues. Trimming removed 3 bases from V and 7 bases from J, with 15 bases in between. Germline V gene data show CDR1 as SGHNT and CDR2 as YENEEA. The CDR3 coding sequence is TGTGCCAGCAGCTTGGATCGGACAGCCCTTGAAGCTTTCTTT. Its translation: CASSLDRTALEAFF.

The rearrangement links TRBV14 to TRBJ2-3, with a weak D call TRBD1 (5 bases). This CDR3 region has 16 residues. V gave up 0 bases and J gave up 0 bases, with 10 bases separating them. Per germline, CDR1 SGHDN and CDR2 FVKESK. DNA for the CDR3: TGTGCCAGCAGCCAAGAAGGTCAGGGCAGCACAGATACGCAGTATTTT. Protein sequence: CASSQEGQGSTDTQYF.

This sequence joins TRBV15 and TRBJ1-5; no clear D. From germline, CDR1 is LNHNV and CDR2 YYDKDF (reference sequence). Trimming removed 5 bases from V and 2 bases from J, with 16 bases in between. This CDR3 is built from 16 residues. Here the CDR3 reads CATSRATVLGNQPQHF. The CDR3 DNA sequence: TGTGCCACCAGCCGAGCGACTGTACTAGGCAATCAGCCCCAGCATTTT. Full variable domain (missing parts from reference TRBV15 and TRBJ1-5): DAMVIQNPRYQVTQFGKPVTLSCSQTLNHNVMYWYQQKSSQAPKLLFHYYDKDFNNEADTPDNFQSRRPNTSFCFLDIRSPGLGDTAMYLCATSRATVLGNQPQHFGDGTRLSIL.

The table lists this clone with a few counts. The chain carries TRBV9 and TRBJ1-2, with D unresolved. This CDR3 is 15 amino acids long. CDR1 and CDR2 from the germline V gene are SGDLS and YYNGEE. V was pared by 4 bases and J by 6 bases, with 19 bases between. The CDR3 region is CASSPTDFPGDGYTF. In DNA form, the CDR3 reads TGTGCCAGCAGCCCCACGGATTTCCCCGGGGATGGCTACACCTTC.

V usage is TRBV30 and J usage is TRBJ2-1; TRBD2 matches 13 bases. The CDR3 totals 14 residues. Germline V gene lookup returns CDR1 GTSNPN and CDR2 SVGIG (reference sequence). V trimming: 7 bases; J trimming: 5 bases; junction bases outside the gene matches: 5. The CDR3 DNA follows: TGTGCCTCCGGGGGACTAGCGGGGAACAATGAGCAGTTCTTC. Residues: CASGGLAGNNEQFF.

The chain has TRBV6-8 and TRBJ1-3; no definite D call. The ends were cut back, 6 bases at V and 1 base at J, with 13 bases in the middle. Germline assignment: CDR1 MNHGY and CDR2 SAAAGT. This CDR3 contains 15 residues. The CDR3 region is CASSAFGESGNTIYF. CDR3 coding DNA: TGTGCCAGCAGCGCTTTTGGGGAATCTGGAAACACCATATATTTT.

This chain joins TRBV19 and TRBJ1-1; no clear D gene. CDR3 length: 12 amino acids. Trimming cost V 1 base and J 2 bases, with 2 bases left between them. CDR1 and CDR2 from the germline V gene are LNHDA and SQIVND (reference sequence). CDR3 coding DNA: TGTGCCAGTAGTATAGGTAACACTGAAGCTTTCTTT. Protein product: CASSIGNTEAFF.

This clone was found once. The V gene is TRBV18, the J gene TRBJ2-1, with 12 bases lining up with TRBD1. This CDR3 has 17 residues. V trimming: 2 bases; J trimming: 7 bases; junction bases outside the gene matches: 9. CDR1 is KGHSH, CDR2 LQKENI, per germline. The CDR3 region is CASSPRKGQGAGNEQFF. CDR3 in DNA: TGTGCCAGCTCACCAAGAAAGGGACAGGGGGCTGGAAATGAGCAGTTCTTC.

This clone was seen a handful of times. V gene TRBV23-1 combines with J gene TRBJ1-3; weak D call: TRBD1 (6 bases). TRBV23-1 is assigned to the ORF class and has an uncertain function. This CDR3 comprises 16 residues. The V end lost 6 bases, the J end lost 2 bases, and 17 bases lay between the germline ends. CDR3 region: CASSRYRDLTGNTIYF. CDR3 DNA sequence: TGCGCCAGCAGCAGATACAGGGATTTAACTGGAAACACCATATATTTT.

This clone was seen only once. This chain uses TRBV30 with TRBJ1-4; TRBD1 aligns across 8 bases. The germline gives CDR1 GTSNPN, CDR2 SVGIG (reference sequence). The CDR3 has 13 amino acids. V shed 4 bases, J shed 2 bases, and the junction held 0 bases outside the gene matches. CDR3 in DNA: TGTGCCTGGAACAGGGGGACTAATGAAAAACTGTTTTTT. Encoded protein: CAWNRGTNEKLFF.

The table lists this clone with a few counts. The chain uses TRBV6-8 and TRBJ2-5; 13 nucleotides match TRBD2. V was pared by 6 bases and J by 3 bases, with 1 base of the junction left unmatched. Germline CDR1 reads MNHGY; CDR2 reads SAAAGT. This CDR3 region has 14 residues. The CDR3 is CASSGLAGEETQYF. The CDR3 DNA is TGTGCCAGCAGCGGACTAGCGGGAGAAGAGACCCAGTACTTC.

This clone was found a few times. The rearrangement links TRBV6-1 to TRBJ1-5, with 10 positions matching TRBD1. The CDR3 length is 18 residues. Looked up from germline, CDR1 is MNHNS and CDR2 is SASEGT. J was trimmed by 2 bases and V by 0 bases; bases with no gene match: 7. The CDR3 bases are TGTGCCAGCAGTGAAGCGCCTCCGGGACAGGGGCGCAATCAGCCCCAGCATTTT. It specifies CASSEAPPGQGRNQPQHF.

This chain connects TRBV9 to TRBJ1-4; unclear D gene. CDR3 length: 12 amino acids. The germline gives CDR1 SGDLS, CDR2 YYNGEE. The germline V and J ends were trimmed by 7 bases and 4 bases, with 8 bases remaining between them. The CDR3 loop is CASRTDNEKLFF. The CDR3 region has the DNA TGTGCCAGCCGAACGGATAATGAAAAACTGTTTTTT. Drawing the rest from reference TRBV9 and TRBJ1-4, the complete variable domain is DSGVTQTPKHLITATGQRVTLRCSPRSGDLSVYWYQQSLDQGLQFLIQYYNGEERAKGNILERFSAQQFPDLHSELNLSSLELGDSALYFCASRTDNEKLFFGSGTQLSVL.

Sample share makes this clone large. The chain uses TRBV6-8 and TRBJ1-3, with 7 positions matching TRBD1. J lost 2 bases, V lost 6 bases, and 7 bases had no gene match. The CDR3 runs 15 residues. Germline CDR1 reads MNHGY; CDR2 reads SAAAGT. Here the CDR3 DNA reads TGTGCCAGCAGACCACGAGGGGGCACTGGAAACACCATATATTTT. It translates to CASRPRGGTGNTIYF.

The rearrangement joins TRBV11-3 to TRBJ2-1, with 11 bases lining up with TRBD2. The CDR3 has 19 residues. After removal of 5 bases from V and 0 bases from J, the junction contained 12 bases not matched to a gene. In germline, CDR1 is SGHNT, CDR2 YENEEA. As DNA, the CDR3 is TGTGCCAGCAGCGGAAGGTCTAGCGGGAGGTTCAGCTCCTACAATGAGCAGTTCTTC. Protein: CASSGRSSGRFSSYNEQFF. The full variable domain, with the rest looked up from reference TRBV11-3 and TRBJ2-1, is EAGVVQSPRYKIIEKKQPVAFWCNPISGHNTLYWYLQNLGQGPELLIRYENEEAVDDSQLPKDRFSAERLKGVDSTLKIQPAELGDSAVYLCASSGRSSGRFSSYNEQFFGPGTRLTVL.

This clone has a handful of counts. The rearrangement uses TRBV6-8 and TRBJ2-1, with 8 bases identical to TRBD2. From germline, CDR1 is MNHGY and CDR2 SAAAGT. V shed 2 bases, J shed 7 bases, and the junction held 22 bases outside the gene matches. The CDR3 is made up of 20 amino acids. CDR3 nucleotides: TGTGCCAGCAGTTACGGGCGCGCCTCCGTAGCGGGAAGGGCATGGAATGAGCAGTTCTTC. Protein sequence: CASSYGRASVAGRAWNEQFF.